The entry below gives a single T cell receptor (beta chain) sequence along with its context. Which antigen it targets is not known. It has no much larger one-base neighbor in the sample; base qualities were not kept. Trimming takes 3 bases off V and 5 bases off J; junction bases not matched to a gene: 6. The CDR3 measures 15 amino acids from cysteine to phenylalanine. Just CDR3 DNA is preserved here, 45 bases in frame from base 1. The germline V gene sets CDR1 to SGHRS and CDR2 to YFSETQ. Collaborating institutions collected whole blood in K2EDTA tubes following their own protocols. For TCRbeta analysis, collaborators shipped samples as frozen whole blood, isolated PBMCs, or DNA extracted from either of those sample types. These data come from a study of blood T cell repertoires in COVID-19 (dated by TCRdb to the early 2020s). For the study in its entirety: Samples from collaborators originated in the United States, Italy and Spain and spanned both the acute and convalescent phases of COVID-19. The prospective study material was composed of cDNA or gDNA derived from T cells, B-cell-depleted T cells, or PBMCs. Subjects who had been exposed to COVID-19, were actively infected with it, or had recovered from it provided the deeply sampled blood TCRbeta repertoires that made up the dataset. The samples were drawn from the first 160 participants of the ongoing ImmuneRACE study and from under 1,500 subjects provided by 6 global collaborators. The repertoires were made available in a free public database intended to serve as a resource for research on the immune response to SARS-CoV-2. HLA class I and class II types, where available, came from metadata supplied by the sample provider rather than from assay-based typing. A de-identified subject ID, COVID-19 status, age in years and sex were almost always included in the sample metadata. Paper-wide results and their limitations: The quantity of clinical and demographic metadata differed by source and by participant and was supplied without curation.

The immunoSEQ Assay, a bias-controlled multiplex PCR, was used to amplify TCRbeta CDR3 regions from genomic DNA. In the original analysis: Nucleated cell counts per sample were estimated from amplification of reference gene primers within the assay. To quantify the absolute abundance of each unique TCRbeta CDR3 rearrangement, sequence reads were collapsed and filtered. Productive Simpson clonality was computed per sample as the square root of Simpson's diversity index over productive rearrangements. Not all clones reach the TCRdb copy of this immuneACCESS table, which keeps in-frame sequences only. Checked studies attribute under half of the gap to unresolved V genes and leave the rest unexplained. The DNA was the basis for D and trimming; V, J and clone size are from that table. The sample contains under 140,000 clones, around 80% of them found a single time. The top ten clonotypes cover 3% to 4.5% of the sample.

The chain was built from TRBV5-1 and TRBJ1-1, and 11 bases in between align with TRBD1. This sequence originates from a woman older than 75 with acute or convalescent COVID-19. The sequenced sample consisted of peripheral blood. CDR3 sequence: CASSSGQGAQTEAFF. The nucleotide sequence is TGCGCCAGCAGCTCAGGACAGGGGGCGCAGACTGAAGCTTTCTTT.